This T cell receptor (beta chain) comes out of a study of T cell responses to AZD1222 COVID-19 vaccine. Using immunoSEQ multiplex PCR, the repertoire was profiled, and TCRdb retains in-frame clones only, with some absent. The sample contains about 160,000 clones, around 94% of which appear only once. The CDR3 has 15 residues. V lost 4 bases to trimming and J lost 5 bases; unmatched junction nucleotides: 6. Per the germline V gene, CDR1 is SGHTS and CDR2 is YDEGEE. A note on this clone: Its antigen is not identified.

Study results and caveats: Two AZD1222 doses significantly raised spike-specific TCR breadth and depth over controls. The study found vaccine-associated CD4 TCRs spanning spike, dominant at 160-218 and 743-854. Repertoire samples came only from after the peak T cell response.

This chain links TRBV5-8 with TRBJ2-1; 10 bases map to TRBD2. Sequences were derived from peripheral blood, sampled on day 0 of AZD1222 vaccination. The clonotype originates from an adult in good health. The CDR3: CASSLGLARNNEQFF. CDR3 nucleotide sequence: TGTGCCAGCAGCCTGGGACTAGCGAGAAACAATGAGCAGTTCTTC. The variable domain in full, completed from reference TRBV5-8 and TRBJ2-1, reads EAGVTQSPTHLIKTRGQQATLRCSPISGHTSVYWYQQALGLGLQFLLWYDEGEERNRGNFPPRFSGRQFPNYSSELNVNALELEDSALYLCASSLGLARNNEQFFGPGTRLTVL.